This TCR beta chain was identified during a study of T cell repertoires in cytomegalovirus infection. Whole-study context: Carrying CMV and the relevant HLA type showed in public TCR beta signatures. Study-wide findings and caveats: Predominance within the ex vivo response was attributable to HLA-C-restricted CMV-specific TCR beta clonotypes. CMV carriers having the relevant HLA were flagged by cumulative public TCR beta family frequency.

This clonotype has ten or more counts. Its antigen is not identified. There are 15 residues in the CDR3. The germline V gene encodes CDR1 MDHEN and CDR2 SYDVKM. Trimming stripped 4 bases from V and 4 bases from J, with 13 bases between. One entry per CDR3 protein, called by TCRdb with MiXCR from the reads. The sample shows some 300,000 distinct CDR3 sequences, approximately 8.9% of them seen only once. Sample: PBMCs. This TCR was sampled from a human donor in good health (CMV status not recorded). Some clones in this sample may be carry-over from other donors' samples. This chain uses TRBV28 with TRBJ2-2, with D tentatively TRBD1 (5 bases). The CDR3 nucleotides are TGTGCCAGCAGTTCCCGACCAGGGATCACCGGGGAGCTGTTTTTT. This encodes CASSSRPGITGELFF.